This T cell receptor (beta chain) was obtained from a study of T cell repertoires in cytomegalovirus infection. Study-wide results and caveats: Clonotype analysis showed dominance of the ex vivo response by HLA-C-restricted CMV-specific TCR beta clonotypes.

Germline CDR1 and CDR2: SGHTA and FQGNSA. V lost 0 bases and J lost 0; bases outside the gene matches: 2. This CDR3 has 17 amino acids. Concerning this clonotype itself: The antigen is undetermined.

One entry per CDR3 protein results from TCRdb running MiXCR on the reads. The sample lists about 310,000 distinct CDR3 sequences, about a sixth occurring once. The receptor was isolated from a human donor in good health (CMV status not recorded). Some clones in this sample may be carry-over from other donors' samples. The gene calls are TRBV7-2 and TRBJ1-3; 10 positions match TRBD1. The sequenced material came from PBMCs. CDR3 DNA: TGTGCCAGCAGCTTAGCCGGACAGGGGGGCTCTGGAAACACCATATATTTT. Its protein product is CASSLAGQGGSGNTIYF.